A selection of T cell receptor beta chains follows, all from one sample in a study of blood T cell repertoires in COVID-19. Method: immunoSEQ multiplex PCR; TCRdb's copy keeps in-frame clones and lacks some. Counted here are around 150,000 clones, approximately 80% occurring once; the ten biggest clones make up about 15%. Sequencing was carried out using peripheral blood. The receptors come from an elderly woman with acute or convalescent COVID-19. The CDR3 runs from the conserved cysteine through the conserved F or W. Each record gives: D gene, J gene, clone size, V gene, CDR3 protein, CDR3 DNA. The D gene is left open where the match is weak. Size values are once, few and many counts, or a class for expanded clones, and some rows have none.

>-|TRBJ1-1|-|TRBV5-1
CASSLDLGDTEAFF
TGCGCCAGCAGCTTGGATCTAGGGGACACTGAAGCTTTCTTT
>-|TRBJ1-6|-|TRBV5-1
CASRLLPDNSPLHF
TGCGCCAGCAGGCTCCTACCGGATAATTCACCCCTCCACTTT
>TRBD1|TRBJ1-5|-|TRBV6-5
CATSRDSNQPQHF
TGTGCCACGAGCCGGGACAGTAATCAGCCCCAGCATTTT
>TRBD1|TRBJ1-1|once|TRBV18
CASSPRLTGGYTEAFF
TGTGCCAGCTCTCCAAGGCTGACAGGGGGCTATACTGAAGCTTTCTTT
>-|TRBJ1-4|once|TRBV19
CASISRNNEKLFF
TGTGCCAGTATTTCCAGAAATAATGAAAAACTGTTTTTT
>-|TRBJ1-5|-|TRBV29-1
CSVGSGGNQPQHF
TGCAGCGTTGGGAGCGGGGGCAATCAGCCCCAGCATTTT
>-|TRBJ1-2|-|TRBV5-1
CASSLVAGGYGYTF
TGCGCCAGCAGCTTGGTGGCTGGGGGGTATGGCTACACCTTC
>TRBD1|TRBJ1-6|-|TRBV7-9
CASSSSGGQNSPLHF
TGTGCCAGCAGCAGCTCAGGGGGCCAAAATTCACCCCTCCACTTT
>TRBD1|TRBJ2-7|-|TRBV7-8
CASSLVRQGLEQYF
TGTGCCAGCAGCTTAGTTCGACAGGGTTTAGAGCAGTACTTC
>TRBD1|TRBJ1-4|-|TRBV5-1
CATSTGSFGNEKLFF
TGCGCCACTTCGACAGGGAGCTTCGGTAATGAAAAACTGTTTTTT
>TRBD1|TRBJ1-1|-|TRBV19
CASIRTGGTEAFF
TGTGCCAGTATACGGACAGGGGGAACTGAAGCTTTCTTT
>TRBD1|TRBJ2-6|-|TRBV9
CASSAPGGQGASGANVLTF
TGTGCCAGCAGCGCCCCCGGGGGACAGGGGGCTTCTGGGGCCAACGTCCTGACTTTC
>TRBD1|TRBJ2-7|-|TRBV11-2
CASSTNRGQSEQYF
TGTGCCAGCAGCACAAACAGGGGGCAGAGCGAGCAGTACTTC
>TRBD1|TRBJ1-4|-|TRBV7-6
CASSTGQGTNEKLFF
TGTGCCAGCAGCACTGGACAGGGGACTAATGAAAAACTGTTTTTT
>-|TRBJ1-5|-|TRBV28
CASSSGGSNQPQHF
TGTGCCAGCAGTTCGGGGGGTTCCAATCAGCCCCAGCATTTT
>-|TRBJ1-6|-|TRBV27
CASSSGQGNSPLHF
TGTGCCAGCAGTTCGGGACAAGGGAATTCACCCCTCCACTTT
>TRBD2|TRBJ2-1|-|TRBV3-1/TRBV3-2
CASSQLAVSYNEQFF
TGTGCCAGCAGCCAACTAGCGGTTTCCTACAATGAGCAGTTCTTC
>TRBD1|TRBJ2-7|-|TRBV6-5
CASSRGQGYEQYF
TGTGCCAGCAGTCGCGGACAGGGATACGAGCAGTACTTC
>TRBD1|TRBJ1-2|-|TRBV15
CATSRDRDSGYGYTF
TGTGCCACCAGCAGAGATCGGGACAGCGGCTATGGCTACACCTTC
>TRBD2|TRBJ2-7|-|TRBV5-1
CASSVGRGLSLREQYF
TGCGCCAGCAGCGTAGGGAGGGGTCTGTCTCTACGAGAGCAGTACTTC
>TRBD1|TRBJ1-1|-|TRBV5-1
CASSLAGQVNTEAFF
TGCGCCAGCAGCTTGGCGGGACAGGTGAACACTGAAGCTTTCTTT
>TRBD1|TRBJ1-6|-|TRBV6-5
CASSRGTGVNSPLHF
TGTGCCAGCAGTCGCGGAACAGGGGTTAATTCACCCCTCCACTTT
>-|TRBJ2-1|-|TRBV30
CAWWLASSYNEQFF
TGTGCCTGGTGGCTAGCGAGCTCCTACAATGAGCAGTTCTTC
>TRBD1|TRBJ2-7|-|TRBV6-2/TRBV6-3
CASSDPGQGDYEQYF
TGTGCCAGCAGTGACCCTGGACAGGGCGATTACGAGCAGTACTTC
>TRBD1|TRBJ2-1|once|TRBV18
CASSPETGGKEQFF
TGTGCCAGCTCACCAGAGACAGGGGGCAAGGAGCAGTTCTTC
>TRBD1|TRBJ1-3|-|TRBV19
CASSIIGTVSGNTIYF
TGTGCCAGTAGTATTATCGGGACAGTCTCTGGAAACACCATATATTTT
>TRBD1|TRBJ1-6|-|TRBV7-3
CASSLEATGSYSPLHF
TGTGCCAGCAGCTTAGAAGCGACAGGGTCATATTCACCCCTCCACTTT
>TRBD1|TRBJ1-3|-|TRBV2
CASSEVQGVLGNTIYF
TGTGCCAGCAGTGAAGTGCAGGGGGTTTTGGGAAACACCATATATTTT
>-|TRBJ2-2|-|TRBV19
CASSRGASTGELFF
TGTGCCAGTAGTCGGGGGGCGTCCACCGGGGAGCTGTTTTTT
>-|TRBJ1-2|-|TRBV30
CAWLLSRGLNYGYTF
TGTGCCTGGCTCTTATCCAGGGGATTGAACTATGGCTACACCTTC
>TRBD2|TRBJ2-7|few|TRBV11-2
CASSPGLAGGSYEQYF
TGTGCCAGCAGCCCCGGACTAGCGGGGGGATCCTACGAGCAGTACTTC
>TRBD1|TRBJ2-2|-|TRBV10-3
CAISQGASTGELFF
TGTGCCATCAGTCAGGGGGCAAGCACCGGGGAGCTGTTTTTT
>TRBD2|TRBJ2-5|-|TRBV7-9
CASSLAHLAGQETQYF
TGTGCCAGCAGCTTAGCGCACCTAGCGGGGCAAGAGACCCAGTACTTC
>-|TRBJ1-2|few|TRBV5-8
CASSPGLTDYGYTF
TGTGCCAGCAGCCCTGGACTGACGGATTATGGCTACACCTTC
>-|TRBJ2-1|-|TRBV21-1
CASSPPTELAAGDNEQFF
TGTGCCAGCAGCCCCCCCACTGAACTAGCGGCAGGAGACAATGAGCAGTTCTTC
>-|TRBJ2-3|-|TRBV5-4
CASRLEGGDTQYF
TGTGCCAGCAGGCTCGAGGGAGGAGATACGCAGTATTTT
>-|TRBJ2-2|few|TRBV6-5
CASSRDPTGELFF
TGTGCCAGCTCGCGGGACCCCACCGGGGAGCTGTTTTTT
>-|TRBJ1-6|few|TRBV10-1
CASSAGFDSPLHF
TGCGCCAGCAGTGCAGGGTTTGATTCACCCCTCCACTTT
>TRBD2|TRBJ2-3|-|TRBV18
CASSPQGLATDTQYF
TGTGCCAGCTCTCCGCAGGGACTAGCAACAGATACGCAGTATTTT
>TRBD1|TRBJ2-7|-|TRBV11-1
CASTLGGGQEQYF
TGTGCCAGCACCCTAGGGGGCGGTCAGGAGCAGTACTTC
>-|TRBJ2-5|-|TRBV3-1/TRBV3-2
CASSQSGQETQYF
TGTGCCAGCAGCCAGTCAGGGCAAGAGACCCAGTACTTC
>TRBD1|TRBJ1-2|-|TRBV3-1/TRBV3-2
CASSQGTGAPYGYTF
TGTGCCAGCAGCCAGGGGACAGGAGCTCCTTATGGCTACACCTTC